This T cell receptor (beta chain) emerged from a study of radiation and T cells in renal cell carcinoma. Clones were sequenced by immunoSEQ multiplex PCR, and TCRdb holds only the in-frame ones, with some missing. The sample carries about 120,000 clones, 81% recorded once. The germline CDR1 and CDR2 sequences are SGHNT and YENEEA. V was cut by 6 bases and J by 1 base, with 3 bases left in between. The CDR3 runs to 12 residues. The time point: blood 2 weeks post-SBRT. Treatment given: 15 Gy SBRT to primary tumor, nephrectomy 4 weeks later. This renal cell carcinoma was of the clear cell type. The rearrangement links TRBV11-3 to TRBJ2-2; no definite D call. The receptor was derived from a man between 50 and 59 years old with renal cell carcinoma. The source material was blood, sampled from a patient whose treatment included radiotherapy and nephrectomy. CDR3 in amino acids: CASSLNTGELFF. CDR3 in DNA: TGTGCCAGCAGTCTGAACACCGGGGAGCTGTTTTTT.